A selection of T cell receptor beta chains follows, all from one sample in a study of blood T cell repertoires in COVID-19. Sequencing used immunoSEQ multiplex PCR; TCRdb keeps in-frame clones, though not all of them. The table includes hundreds of thousands of clones, 83% detected once. Sequencing was done on a sample of peripheral blood. These receptors all come from a woman in her 50s who had recovered from COVID-19. Both conserved end residues are part of each CDR3. Fields, in order: J gene, clone size, V gene, D gene, CDR3 protein, CDR3 DNA. D genes are given only for firm matches. Size tells how often a clone was seen (once, few, many) or the class of an expanded clone, and some rows leave it out.

J gene: TRBJ1-2
clone size: NA
V gene: TRBV29-1
D gene: NA
CDR3 protein: CSGSGYGYTF
CDR3 DNA: TGCAGCGGCTCCGGGTACGGCTACACCTTC

J gene: TRBJ2-1
clone size: NA
V gene: TRBV5-1
D gene: TRBD2
CDR3 protein: CASSLRPAGAYNEQFF
CDR3 DNA: TGCGCCAGCAGCTTGCGGCCAGCGGGGGCCTACAATGAGCAGTTCTTC

J gene: TRBJ1-3
clone size: NA
V gene: TRBV5-1
D gene: NA
CDR3 protein: CASSLGGPPSGNTIYF
CDR3 DNA: TGCGCCAGCAGCTTGGGAGGGCCCCCCTCTGGAAACACCATATATTTT

J gene: TRBJ2-3
clone size: NA
V gene: TRBV29-1
D gene: TRBD1
CDR3 protein: CSVEGAGGPTDTQYF
CDR3 DNA: TGCAGCGTTGAAGGAGCAGGGGGCCCCACAGATACGCAGTATTTT

J gene: TRBJ2-7
clone size: NA
V gene: TRBV5-1
D gene: TRBD2
CDR3 protein: CASSRRGTTYEQYF
CDR3 DNA: TGCGCCAGCAGCCGGCGGGGGACCACCTACGAGCAGTACTTC

J gene: TRBJ2-3
clone size: few
V gene: TRBV4-3
D gene: NA
CDR3 protein: CASSQDLEGGTDTQYF
CDR3 DNA: TGCGCCAGCAGCCAAGATCTAGAGGGCGGCACAGATACGCAGTATTTT

J gene: TRBJ2-2
clone size: few
V gene: TRBV24-1
D gene: TRBD1
CDR3 protein: CATSDPGQGVVGELFF
CDR3 DNA: TGTGCCACCAGTGACCCGGGACAGGGGGTGGTCGGGGAGCTGTTTTTT

J gene: TRBJ1-1
clone size: NA
V gene: TRBV3-1/TRBV3-2
D gene: NA
CDR3 protein: CASSQVSGAAFF
CDR3 DNA: TGTGCCAGCAGCCAAGTCTCAGGGGCTGCTTTCTTT

J gene: TRBJ1-1
clone size: NA
V gene: TRBV5-1
D gene: NA
CDR3 protein: CASAPDRNTEAFF
CDR3 DNA: TGCGCCAGCGCCCCGGACAGGAACACTGAAGCTTTCTTT

J gene: TRBJ2-1
clone size: NA
V gene: TRBV18
D gene: NA
CDR3 protein: CASSPQGSTETTYNEQFF
CDR3 DNA: TGTGCCAGCTCACCTCAGGGCTCCACCGAAACAACCTACAATGAGCAGTTCTTC

J gene: TRBJ2-1
clone size: NA
V gene: TRBV27
D gene: NA
CDR3 protein: CASSLGSGGGYNEQFF
CDR3 DNA: TGTGCCAGCAGTTTAGGTAGCGGAGGTGGCTACAATGAGCAGTTCTTC

J gene: TRBJ2-3
clone size: NA
V gene: TRBV4-1
D gene: NA
CDR3 protein: CASSQVEQDTQYF
CDR3 DNA: TGCGCCAGCAGCCAAGTTGAGCAAGATACGCAGTATTTT

J gene: TRBJ2-2
clone size: NA
V gene: TRBV2
D gene: NA
CDR3 protein: CASSNRANTGELFF
CDR3 DNA: TGTGCCAGCAGCAACAGGGCGAACACCGGGGAGCTGTTTTTT

J gene: TRBJ2-1
clone size: once
V gene: TRBV4-3
D gene: NA
CDR3 protein: CASSQDRDTYNEQFF
CDR3 DNA: TGCGCCAGCAGCCAAGACCGGGACACCTACAATGAGCAGTTCTTC

J gene: TRBJ2-5
clone size: NA
V gene: TRBV2
D gene: NA
CDR3 protein: CASRADIGETQYF
CDR3 DNA: TGTGCCAGCAGGGCGGACATTGGAGAGACCCAGTACTTC

J gene: TRBJ2-1
clone size: NA
V gene: TRBV19
D gene: TRBD2
CDR3 protein: CASSTRGGWDEQFF
CDR3 DNA: TGTGCCAGTAGTACGCGGGGGGGCTGGGATGAGCAGTTCTTC

J gene: TRBJ2-1
clone size: NA
V gene: TRBV28
D gene: TRBD1
CDR3 protein: CASSLLGTGGGYNEQFF
CDR3 DNA: TGTGCCAGCAGTTTACTCGGGACAGGGGGAGGGTACAATGAGCAGTTCTTC